This T cell receptor (beta chain) was retrieved from a study of T-cell reconstitution after alpha-beta-depleted transplantation in children. Study findings and constraints: Surviving recipient T cells and intrathymic progenitors accounted for some patients' high TCRbeta diversity at day 60. Where alpha-beta T cells came from about two months after transplant was reportedly several hundred expanded graft clones. The authors attributed T-cell counts and diversity one year after transplant mostly to newly produced T cells.

This clonotype appeared many times. Antigen: not known. This sample's TCRbeta library carried unique molecular identifier barcodes. From the PCR reads, TCRdb called clonotypes with MiXCR, one entry per CDR3 protein. The sample yields over 150,000 distinct CDR3 sequences, roughly 6.5% seen once. The sample here was PBMCs, taken before TCRalphabeta/CD19-depleted stem cell transplant. This clonotype originated in a girl in the first two years of life with combined immunodeficiency, due to receive a stem cell transplant.

CDR3: CASSPHGTGLANTGELFF. The CDR3, as DNA: TGTGCCAGCAGCCCACACGGGACAGGCCTAGCGAACACCGGGGAGCTGTTTTTT. The chain joins TRBV11-1 to TRBJ2-2, with TRBD1 matching over 8 bases. Unmatched junction bases numbered 11, after V lost 5 bases and J lost 0 bases. This CDR3 is 18 amino acids long. Germline CDR1 reads SGHAT; CDR2 reads FQDESV (reference sequence).